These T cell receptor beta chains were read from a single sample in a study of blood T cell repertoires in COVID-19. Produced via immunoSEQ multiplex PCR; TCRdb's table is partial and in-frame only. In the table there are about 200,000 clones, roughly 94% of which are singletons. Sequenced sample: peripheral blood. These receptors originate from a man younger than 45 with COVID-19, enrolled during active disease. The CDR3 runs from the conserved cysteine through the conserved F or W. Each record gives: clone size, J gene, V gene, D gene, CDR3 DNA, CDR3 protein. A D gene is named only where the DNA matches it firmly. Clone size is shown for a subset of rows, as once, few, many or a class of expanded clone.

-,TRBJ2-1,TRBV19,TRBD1,TGTGCCAGTAGTCCGAAGGGTGGGACAGGGGGCCATGAGCAGTTCTTC,CASSPKGGTGGHEQFF
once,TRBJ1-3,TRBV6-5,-,TGTGCCAGCAGTTACTCGCCCAGGCCTGGCAACACCATATATTTT,CASSYSPRPGNTIYF
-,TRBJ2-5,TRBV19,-,TGTGCCAGTAGTATAGCATTCCTAAAAGAGACCCAGTACTTC,CASSIAFLKETQYF
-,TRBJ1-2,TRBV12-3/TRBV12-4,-,TGTGCCAGCAGTTTACACAGCGGAGGCTACACCTTC,CASSLHSGGYTF
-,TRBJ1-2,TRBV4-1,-,TGCGCCAGCAGCCCCCTCTCAGGCCTTGTAGGTGGCTACACCTTC,CASSPLSGLVGGYTF
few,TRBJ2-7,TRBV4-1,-,TGCGCCAGCAGCCCCGGACTTTCCTACGAGCAGTACTTC,CASSPGLSYEQYF
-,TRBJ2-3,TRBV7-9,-,TGTGCCAGCAGCATCGGGTTTTCGGGGGTCACAGATACGCAGTATTTT,CASSIGFSGVTDTQYF
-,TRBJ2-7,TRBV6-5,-,TGTGCCAGTCAGGGATTGAGATACGAGCAGTACTTC,CASQGLRYEQYF
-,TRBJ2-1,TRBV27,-,TGTGCCAGCAGGCCCAGGGGCCAAACATTAACCTACAATGAGCAGTTCTTC,CASRPRGQTLTYNEQFF
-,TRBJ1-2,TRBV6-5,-,TGTGCCAGCAGTTCAACCTCCGGGGGGGGCTATGGCTACACCTTC,CASSSTSGGGYGYTF
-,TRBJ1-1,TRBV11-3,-,TGTGCCAGCAGCCCTTCGACCAGGGGCGCTGAAGCTTTCTTT,CASSPSTRGAEAFF
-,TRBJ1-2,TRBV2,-,TGTGCCAGCAGTTGGAACAGAAACTATGGCTACACCTTC,CASSWNRNYGYTF
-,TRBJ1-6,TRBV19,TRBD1,TGTGCCAGTAGTCTCGGGACAGGGGGTAATTCACCCCTCCACTTT,CASSLGTGGNSPLHF
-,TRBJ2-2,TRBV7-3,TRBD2,TGTGCCAGCAGCTCGCGGACTAGCGGGGATGCCGGGGAGCTGTTTTTT,CASSSRTSGDAGELFF
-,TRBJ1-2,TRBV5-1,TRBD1,TGCGCCAGCAGCGGGGGACAGGGAAAAGGCACCTTC,CASSGGQGKGTF
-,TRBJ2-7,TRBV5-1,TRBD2,TGCGCCAGCAGGAGGGGCGGGGGTCACTACGAGCAGTACTTC,CASRRGGGHYEQYF
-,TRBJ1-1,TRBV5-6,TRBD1,TGTGCCAGCAGCTTGGTTGGACAGGGGAGTACTGAAGCTTTCTTT,CASSLVGQGSTEAFF
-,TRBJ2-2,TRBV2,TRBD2,TGTGCCAGCAGGGAACTACCGGGACTAGCGGGGGTAACCGGGGAGCTGTTTTTT,CASRELPGLAGVTGELFF
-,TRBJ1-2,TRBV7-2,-,TGTGCCAGCAGCTTAGTCGGGCGAGGGGGCTACACCTTC,CASSLVGRGGYTF
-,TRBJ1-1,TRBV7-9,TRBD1,TGTGCCAGCAGCCCTAGACAGGGAAGTACTGAAGCTTTCTTT,CASSPRQGSTEAFF
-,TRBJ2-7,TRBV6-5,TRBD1,TGTGCCAGCAGTTACTCTTACAGGGGCCACGAGCAGTACTTC,CASSYSYRGHEQYF
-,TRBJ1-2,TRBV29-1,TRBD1,TGCAGCGTTGGACAGGGCCAATTCTATGGCTACACCTTC,CSVGQGQFYGYTF
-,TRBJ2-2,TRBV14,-,TGTGCCAGCAGCCAAAACACGGGGACACCGAACACCGGGGAGCTGTTTTTT,CASSQNTGTPNTGELFF
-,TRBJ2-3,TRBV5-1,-,TGCGCCAGCAGCCCTAGCACAGATACGCAGTATTTT,CASSPSTDTQYF
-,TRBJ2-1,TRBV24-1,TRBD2,TGTGCCACCAGCACCCCTAGTAGCGGGGGGGCGGATGAGCAGTTCTTC,CATSTPSSGGADEQFF
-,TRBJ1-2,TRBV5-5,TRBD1,TGTGCCAGCAGCTCGGTTGGGGGGGACAGGGTATATGGCTACACCTTC,CASSSVGGDRVYGYTF
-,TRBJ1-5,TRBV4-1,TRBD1,TGCGCCAGCAGCCAAGATCGGACAGGGGAACCTCAGCCCCAGCATTTT,CASSQDRTGEPQPQHF
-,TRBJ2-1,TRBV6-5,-,TGTGCCAGCAGTTACACCAGGGTACATGAGCAGTTCTTC,CASSYTRVHEQFF